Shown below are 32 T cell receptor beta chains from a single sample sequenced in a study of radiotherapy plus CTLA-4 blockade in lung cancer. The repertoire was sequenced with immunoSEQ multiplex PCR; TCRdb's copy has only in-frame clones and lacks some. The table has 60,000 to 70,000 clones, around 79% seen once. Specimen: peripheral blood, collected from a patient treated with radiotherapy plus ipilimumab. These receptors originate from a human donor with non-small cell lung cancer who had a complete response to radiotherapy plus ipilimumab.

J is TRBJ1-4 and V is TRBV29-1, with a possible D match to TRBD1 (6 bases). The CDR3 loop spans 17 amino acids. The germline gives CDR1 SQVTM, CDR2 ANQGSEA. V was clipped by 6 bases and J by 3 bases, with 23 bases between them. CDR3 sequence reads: CSVPGYGGSAANEKLFF. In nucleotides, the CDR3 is TGCAGCGTCCCCGGTTATGGGGGCTCGGCGGCTAATGAAAAACTGTTTTTT.

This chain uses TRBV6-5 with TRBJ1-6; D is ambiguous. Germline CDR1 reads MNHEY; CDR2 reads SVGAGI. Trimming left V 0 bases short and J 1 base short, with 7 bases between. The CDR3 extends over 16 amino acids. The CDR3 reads CASSYSGQSYNSPLHF. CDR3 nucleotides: TGTGCCAGCAGTTACTCGGGTCAGTCCTATAATTCACCCCTCCACTTT.

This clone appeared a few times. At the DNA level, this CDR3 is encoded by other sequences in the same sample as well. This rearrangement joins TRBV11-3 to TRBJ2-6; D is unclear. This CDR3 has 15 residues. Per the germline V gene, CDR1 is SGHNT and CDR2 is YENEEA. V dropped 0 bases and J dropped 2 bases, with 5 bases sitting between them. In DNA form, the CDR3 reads TGTGCCAGCAGCTTAGAGGGTGCTGGGGCCAACGTCCTGACTTTC. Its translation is CASSLEGAGANVLTF.

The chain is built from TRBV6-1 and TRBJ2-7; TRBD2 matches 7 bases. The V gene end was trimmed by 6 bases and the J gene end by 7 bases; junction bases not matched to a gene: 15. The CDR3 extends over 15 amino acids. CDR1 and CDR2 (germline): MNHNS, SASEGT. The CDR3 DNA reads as TGTGCCAGCAGCTGGGGGGGAGGGGCCCCATCTGAGCAGTACGTC. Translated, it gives CASSWGGGAPSEQYV.

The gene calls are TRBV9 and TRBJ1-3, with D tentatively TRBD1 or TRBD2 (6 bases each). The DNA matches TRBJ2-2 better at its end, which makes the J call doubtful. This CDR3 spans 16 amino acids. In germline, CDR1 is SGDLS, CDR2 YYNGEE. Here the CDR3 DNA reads TGTGCCAGCAGCGTAGGCAAGGGGGAGGCCACCGGGGAGCTGTTTTTT. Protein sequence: CASSVGKGEATGELFF.

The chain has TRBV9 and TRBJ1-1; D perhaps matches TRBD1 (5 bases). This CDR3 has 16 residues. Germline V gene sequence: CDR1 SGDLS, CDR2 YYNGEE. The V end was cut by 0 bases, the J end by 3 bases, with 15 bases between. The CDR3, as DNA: TGTGCCAGCAGCGTAGATACCCGCGCAGGGTACACTGAAGCTTTCTTT. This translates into CASSVDTRAGYTEAFF.

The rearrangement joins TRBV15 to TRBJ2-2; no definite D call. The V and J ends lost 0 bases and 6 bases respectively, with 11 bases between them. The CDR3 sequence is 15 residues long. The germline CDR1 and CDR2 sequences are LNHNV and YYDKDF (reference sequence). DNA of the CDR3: TGTGCCACCAGCAGAGATAGGCTCTACGCCGGGGAGCTGTTTTTT. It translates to CATSRDRLYAGELFF.

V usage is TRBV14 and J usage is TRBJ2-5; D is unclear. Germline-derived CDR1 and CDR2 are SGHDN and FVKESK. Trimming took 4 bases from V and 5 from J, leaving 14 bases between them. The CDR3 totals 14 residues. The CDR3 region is CASSPTGRWETQYF. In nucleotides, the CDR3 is TGTGCCAGCAGCCCTACTGGTCGGTGGGAGACCCAGTACTTC.

CDR3 nucleotide sequence: TGTGCCATCAGTGAGTCGATAAGTCAGCCCCAGCATTTT. It specifies CAISESISQPQHF. The rearrangement links TRBV10-3 to TRBJ1-5; D uncertain. V was cut by 0 bases and J by 6 bases, with 6 bases left in between. Germline CDR1 and CDR2: ENHRY and SYGVKD. There are 13 residues in the CDR3.

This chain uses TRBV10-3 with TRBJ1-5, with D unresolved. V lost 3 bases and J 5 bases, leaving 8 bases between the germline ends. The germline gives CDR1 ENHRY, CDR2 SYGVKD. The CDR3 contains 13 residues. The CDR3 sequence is CAISDRIDQPQHF. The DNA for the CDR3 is TGTGCCATCAGTGACCGAATCGATCAGCCCCAGCATTTT.

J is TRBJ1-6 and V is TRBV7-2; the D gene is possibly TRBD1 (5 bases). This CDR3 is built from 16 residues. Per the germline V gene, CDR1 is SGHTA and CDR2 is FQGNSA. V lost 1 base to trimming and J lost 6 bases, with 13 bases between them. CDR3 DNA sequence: TGTGCCAGCAGCTTAGTACCCAGGGCACTTAATTCACCCCTCCACTTT. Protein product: CASSLVPRALNSPLHF.

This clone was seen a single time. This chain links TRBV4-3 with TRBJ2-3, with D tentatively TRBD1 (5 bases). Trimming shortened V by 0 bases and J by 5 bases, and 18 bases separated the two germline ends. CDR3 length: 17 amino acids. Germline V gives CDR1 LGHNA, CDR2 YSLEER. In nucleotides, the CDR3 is TGCGCCAGCAGCCAAGATCCAGGGTTCTCACCGGGAGATACGCAGTATTTT. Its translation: CASSQDPGFSPGDTQYF.

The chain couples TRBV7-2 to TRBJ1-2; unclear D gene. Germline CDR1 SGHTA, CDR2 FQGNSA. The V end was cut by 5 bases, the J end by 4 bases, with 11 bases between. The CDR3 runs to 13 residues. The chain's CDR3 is CASSQGLRYGYTF. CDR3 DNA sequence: TGTGCCAGCAGCCAAGGCTTACGCTATGGCTACACCTTC.

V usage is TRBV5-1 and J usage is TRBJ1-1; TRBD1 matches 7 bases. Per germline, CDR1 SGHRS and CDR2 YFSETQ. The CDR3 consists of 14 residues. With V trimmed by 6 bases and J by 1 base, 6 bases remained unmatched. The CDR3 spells CASNRGTENTEAFF. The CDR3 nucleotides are TGCGCCAGCAATCGGGGGACAGAGAACACTGAAGCTTTCTTT.

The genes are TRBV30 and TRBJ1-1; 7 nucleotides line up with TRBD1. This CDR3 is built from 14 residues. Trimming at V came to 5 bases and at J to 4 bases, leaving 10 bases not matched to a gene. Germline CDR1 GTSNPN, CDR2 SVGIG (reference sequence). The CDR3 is CAWSPQGTGTEAFF. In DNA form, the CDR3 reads TGTGCCTGGTCCCCACAGGGGACGGGCACTGAAGCTTTCTTT.

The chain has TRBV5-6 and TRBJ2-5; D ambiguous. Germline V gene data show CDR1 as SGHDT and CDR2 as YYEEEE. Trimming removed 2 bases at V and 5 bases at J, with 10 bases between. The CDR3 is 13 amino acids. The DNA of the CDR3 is TGTGCCAGCAGCTTACGCATCTCGGAGACCCAGTACTTC. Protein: CASSLRISETQYF.

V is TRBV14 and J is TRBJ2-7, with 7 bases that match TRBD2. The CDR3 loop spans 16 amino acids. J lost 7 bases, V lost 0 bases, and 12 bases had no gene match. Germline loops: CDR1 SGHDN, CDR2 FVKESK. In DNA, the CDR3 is TGTGCCAGCAGCCAAGATGGTGGATCTCTGGGGGGGGAGCAGTACTTC. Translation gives CASSQDGGSLGGEQYF.

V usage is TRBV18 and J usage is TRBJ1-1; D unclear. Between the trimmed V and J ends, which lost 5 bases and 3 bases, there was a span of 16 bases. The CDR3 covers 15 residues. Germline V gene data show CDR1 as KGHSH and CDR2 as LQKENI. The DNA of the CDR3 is TGTGCCAGCTCATCTTTCCGGAATACCGACACTGAAGCTTTCTTT. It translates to CASSSFRNTDTEAFF.

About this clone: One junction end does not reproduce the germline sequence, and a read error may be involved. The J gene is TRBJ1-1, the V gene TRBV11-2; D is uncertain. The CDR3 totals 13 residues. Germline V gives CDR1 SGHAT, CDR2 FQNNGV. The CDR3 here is CASGLTERSEAFF. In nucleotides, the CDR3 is TGTGCCAGCGGCTTAACGGAGAGGTCTGAAGCTTTCTTT. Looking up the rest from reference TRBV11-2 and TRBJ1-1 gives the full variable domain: EAGVAQSPRYKIIEKRQSVAFWCNPISGHATLYWYQQILGQGPKLLIQFQNNGVVDDSQLPKDRFSAERLKGVDSTLKIQPAKLEDSAVYLCASGLTERSEAFFGQGTRLTVV.

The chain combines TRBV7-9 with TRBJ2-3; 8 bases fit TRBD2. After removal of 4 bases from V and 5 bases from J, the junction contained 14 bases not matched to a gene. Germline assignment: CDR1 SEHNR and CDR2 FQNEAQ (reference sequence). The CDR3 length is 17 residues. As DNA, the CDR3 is TGTGCCAGCAGCTCGCGGGAGGCCAAGGGTTTGAGAGATACGCAGTATTTT. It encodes CASSSREAKGLRDTQYF. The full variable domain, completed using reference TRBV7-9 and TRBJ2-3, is DTGVSQNPRHKITKRGQNVTFRCDPISEHNRLYWYRQTLGQGPEFLTYFQNEAQLEKSRLLSDRFSAERPKGSFSTLEIQRTEQGDSAMYLCASSSREAKGLRDTQYFGPGTRLTVL.

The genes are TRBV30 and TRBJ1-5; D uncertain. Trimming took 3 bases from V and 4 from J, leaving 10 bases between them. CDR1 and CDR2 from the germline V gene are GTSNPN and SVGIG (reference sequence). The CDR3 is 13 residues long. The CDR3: CAWRPSWNQPQHF. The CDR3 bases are TGTGCCTGGAGGCCCTCTTGGAATCAGCCCCAGCATTTT.

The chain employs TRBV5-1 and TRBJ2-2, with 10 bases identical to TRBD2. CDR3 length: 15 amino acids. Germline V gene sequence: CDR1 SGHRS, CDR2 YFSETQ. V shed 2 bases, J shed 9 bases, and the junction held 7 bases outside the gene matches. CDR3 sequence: CASSFISGRARELFF. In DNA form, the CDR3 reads TGCGCCAGCAGCTTTATAAGCGGGAGGGCCCGGGAGCTGTTTTTT.

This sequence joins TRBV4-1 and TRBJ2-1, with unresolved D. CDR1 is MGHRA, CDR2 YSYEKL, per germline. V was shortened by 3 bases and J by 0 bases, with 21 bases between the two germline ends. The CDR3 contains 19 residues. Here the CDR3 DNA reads TGCGCCAGCAGCCAGGGCTTCCTCCGGCGGCAAAGCTCCTACAATGAGCAGTTCTTC. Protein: CASSQGFLRRQSSYNEQFF.

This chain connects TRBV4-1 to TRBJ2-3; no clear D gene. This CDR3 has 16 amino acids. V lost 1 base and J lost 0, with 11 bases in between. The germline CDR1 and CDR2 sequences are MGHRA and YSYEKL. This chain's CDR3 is CASSQGFLGSTDTQYF. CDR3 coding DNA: TGCGCCAGCAGCCAAGGCTTTTTAGGGAGCACAGATACGCAGTATTTT.

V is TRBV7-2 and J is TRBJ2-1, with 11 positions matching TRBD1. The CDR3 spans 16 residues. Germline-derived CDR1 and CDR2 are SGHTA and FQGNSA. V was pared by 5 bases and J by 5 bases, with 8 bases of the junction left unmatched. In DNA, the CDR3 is TGTGCCAGCAGCCCCCACGGACAGGGGGCGCACAATGAGCAGTTCTTC. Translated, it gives CASSPHGQGAHNEQFF.

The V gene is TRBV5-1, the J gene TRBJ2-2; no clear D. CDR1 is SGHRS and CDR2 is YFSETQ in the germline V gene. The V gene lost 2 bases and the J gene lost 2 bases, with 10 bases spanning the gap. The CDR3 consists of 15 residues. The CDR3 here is CASSFWQSNTGELFF. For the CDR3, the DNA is TGCGCCAGCAGCTTCTGGCAATCAAACACCGGGGAGCTGTTTTTT.

DNA of the CDR3: TGTGCCAGTAGTATAACAGGGACCCATCAGCCCCAGCATTTT. It translates to CASSITGTHQPQHF. The chain has TRBV19 and TRBJ1-5; possibly TRBD1 for D (6 bases). CDR1 and CDR2 from the germline V gene are LNHDA and SQIVND (reference sequence). V shed 2 bases and J shed 5 bases, with 10 bases lying between them. This CDR3 spans 14 amino acids.

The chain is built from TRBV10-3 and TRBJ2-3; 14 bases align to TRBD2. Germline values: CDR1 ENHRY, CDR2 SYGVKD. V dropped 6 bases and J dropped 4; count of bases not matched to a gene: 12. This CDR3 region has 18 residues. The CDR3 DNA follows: TGTGCCATCAGACCGGGACTAGCGGGGGCCCTCCGGGCAGATACGCAGTATTTT. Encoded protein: CAIRPGLAGALRADTQYF.

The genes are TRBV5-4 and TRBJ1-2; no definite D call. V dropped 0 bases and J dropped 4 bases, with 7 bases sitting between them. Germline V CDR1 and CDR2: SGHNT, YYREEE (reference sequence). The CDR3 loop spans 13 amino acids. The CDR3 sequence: CASSLDERYGYTF. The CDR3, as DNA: TGTGCCAGCAGCTTGGACGAACGCTATGGCTACACCTTC.

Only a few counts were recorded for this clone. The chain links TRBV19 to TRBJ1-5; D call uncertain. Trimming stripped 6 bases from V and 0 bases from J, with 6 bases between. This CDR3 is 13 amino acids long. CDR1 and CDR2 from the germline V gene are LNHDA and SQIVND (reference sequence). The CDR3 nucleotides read TGTGCCAGTAGAGTCTATAGCAATCAGCCCCAGCATTTT. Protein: CASRVYSNQPQHF.

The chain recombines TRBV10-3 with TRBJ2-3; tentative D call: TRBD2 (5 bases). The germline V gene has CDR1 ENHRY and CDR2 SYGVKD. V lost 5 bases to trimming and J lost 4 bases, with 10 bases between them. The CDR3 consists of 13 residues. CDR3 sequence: CAISTIASDTQYF. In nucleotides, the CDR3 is TGTGCCATCAGTACGATAGCGTCAGATACGCAGTATTTT.

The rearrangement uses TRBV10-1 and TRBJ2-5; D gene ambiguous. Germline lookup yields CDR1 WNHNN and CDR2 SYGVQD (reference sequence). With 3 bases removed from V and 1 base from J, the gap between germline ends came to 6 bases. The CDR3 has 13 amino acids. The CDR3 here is CASSEGSQETQYF. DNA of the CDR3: TGCGCCAGCAGTGAAGGCAGCCAAGAGACCCAGTACTTC.